This entry describes one T cell receptor beta chain. The antigen remains unidentified. TCRdb re-called the 5' RACE reads with MiXCR, one entry per CDR3 protein. The data hold 1.5 million to 2 million distinct CDR3 sequences, with about 31% observed a single time. Every one of the donors was a healthy Caucasian. This record belongs to a study of identical twins. Findings of the study overall: Analyses of zero insertions could be partly confounded by invariant MAIT and iNKT cells. Models underestimated out-of-frame TCR alpha sharing in monozygotic twins. Out-of-frame alpha sequences that twins shared showed excess low generation probability.

This TCR was recovered from a newborn girl in good health. The specimen was cord blood.

CDR3 protein: CSAPKRFNEQFF. The CDR3, as DNA: TGCAGTGCTCCTAAGCGGTTCAATGAGCAGTTCTTC. The chain couples TRBV20-1 to TRBJ2-1, with D tentatively TRBD2 (5 bases). V lost 5 bases and J 6 bases, leaving 11 bases between the germline ends. CDR3 size: 12 residues. The germline gives CDR1 DFQATT, CDR2 SNEGSKA (reference sequence).